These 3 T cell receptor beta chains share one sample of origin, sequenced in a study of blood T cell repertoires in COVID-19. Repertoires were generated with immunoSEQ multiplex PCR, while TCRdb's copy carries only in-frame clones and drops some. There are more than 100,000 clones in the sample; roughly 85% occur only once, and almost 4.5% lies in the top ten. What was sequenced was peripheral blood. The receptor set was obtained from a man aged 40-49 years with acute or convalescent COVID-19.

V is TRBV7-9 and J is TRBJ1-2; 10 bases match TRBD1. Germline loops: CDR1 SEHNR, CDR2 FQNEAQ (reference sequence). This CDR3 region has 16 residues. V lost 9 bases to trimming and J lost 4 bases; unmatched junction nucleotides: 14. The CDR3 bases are TGTGCCAGTTCGAAGGGACAGGGGCTCTCGGGCTATGGCTACACCTTC. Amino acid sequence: CASSKGQGLSGYGYTF.

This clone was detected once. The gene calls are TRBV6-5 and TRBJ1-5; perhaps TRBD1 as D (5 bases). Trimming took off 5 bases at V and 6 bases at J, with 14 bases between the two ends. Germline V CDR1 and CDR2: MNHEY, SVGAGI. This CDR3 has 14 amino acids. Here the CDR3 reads CASSPRALGQPQHF. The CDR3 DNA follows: TGTGCCAGCAGTCCCAGGGCTTTGGGTCAGCCCCAGCATTTT.

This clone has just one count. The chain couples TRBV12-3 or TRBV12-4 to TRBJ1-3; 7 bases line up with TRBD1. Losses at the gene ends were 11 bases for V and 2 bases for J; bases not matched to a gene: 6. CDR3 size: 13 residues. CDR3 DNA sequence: TGTGCCTCCGGGCAGGGGGCTGGAAACACCATATATTTT. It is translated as CASGQGAGNTIYF.